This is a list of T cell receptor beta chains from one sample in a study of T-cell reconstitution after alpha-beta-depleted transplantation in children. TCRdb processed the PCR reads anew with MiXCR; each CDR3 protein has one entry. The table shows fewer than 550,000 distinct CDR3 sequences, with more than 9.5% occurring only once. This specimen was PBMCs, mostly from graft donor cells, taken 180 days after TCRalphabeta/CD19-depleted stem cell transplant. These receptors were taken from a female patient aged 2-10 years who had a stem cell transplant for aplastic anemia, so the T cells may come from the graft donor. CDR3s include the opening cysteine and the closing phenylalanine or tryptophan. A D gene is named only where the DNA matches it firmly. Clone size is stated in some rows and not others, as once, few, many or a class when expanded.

CDR3 DNA: TGCAGCGTTGCCTGGACCGGGGAGCTGTTTTTT
CDR3 protein: CSVAWTGELFF
D gene: .
V gene: TRBV29-1
J gene: TRBJ2-2
clone size: many

CDR3 DNA: TGTGCCTGGAAGGGTGGCACAGATACGCAGTATTTT
CDR3 protein: CAWKGGTDTQYF
D gene: .
V gene: TRBV30
J gene: TRBJ2-3
clone size: few

CDR3 DNA: TGTGCCAGCAGTTTGAGTAGCGGGCTCTCCTACGAGCAGTACTTC
CDR3 protein: CASSLSSGLSYEQYF
D gene: TRBD2
V gene: TRBV28
J gene: TRBJ2-7
clone size: .

CDR3 DNA: TGTGCCAGCAGCTTGTCACCGGTGTCGAGCTCCTACGAGCAGTACTTC
CDR3 protein: CASSLSPVSSSYEQYF
D gene: .
V gene: TRBV5-6
J gene: TRBJ2-7
clone size: .

CDR3 DNA: TGCAGCGTTTTCCAGGGGAACTACGAGCAGTACTTC
CDR3 protein: CSVFQGNYEQYF
D gene: .
V gene: TRBV29-1
J gene: TRBJ2-7
clone size: few

CDR3 DNA: TGTGCCAGCAGCGTCCTGGGTGGGGAGCTGTTTTTT
CDR3 protein: CASSVLGGELFF
D gene: .
V gene: TRBV11-2
J gene: TRBJ2-2
clone size: .

CDR3 DNA: TGCGCCAGCAGTGACAGGCCTGGGGCCAACGTCCTGACTTTC
CDR3 protein: CASSDRPGANVLTF
D gene: .
V gene: TRBV10-2
J gene: TRBJ2-6
clone size: .

CDR3 DNA: TGTGCCAGCAGCTTGGGGGGAAGTGGAAACATTCAGTACTTC
CDR3 protein: CASSLGGSGNIQYF
D gene: .
V gene: TRBV5-6
J gene: TRBJ2-4
clone size: many

CDR3 DNA: TGTGCCAGCAGTGCTGAGGGGGCCAATCAGCCCCAGCATTTT
CDR3 protein: CASSAEGANQPQHF
D gene: TRBD1
V gene: TRBV2
J gene: TRBJ1-5
clone size: few

CDR3 DNA: TGCGCCAGCAGGGACAGGCGGAATAAGTACACCGGGGAGCTGTTTTTT
CDR3 protein: CASRDRRNKYTGELFF
D gene: TRBD1
V gene: TRBV5-1
J gene: TRBJ2-2
clone size: .

CDR3 DNA: TGCGCCAGCAGCTTGGTGGGGGCTGGGAGTCGGGAGACCCAGTACTTC
CDR3 protein: CASSLVGAGSRETQYF
D gene: .
V gene: TRBV5-1
J gene: TRBJ2-5
clone size: .

CDR3 DNA: TGTGCCAGCAGCATACCGTTAGCGGGAGGGCCCCATGAGCAGTTCTTC
CDR3 protein: CASSIPLAGGPHEQFF
D gene: TRBD2
V gene: TRBV5-5
J gene: TRBJ2-1
clone size: .

CDR3 DNA: TGTGCCAGCAGCGAGAGCGCCGGGACAGGGGCCTACAATGAGCAGTTCTTC
CDR3 protein: CASSESAGTGAYNEQFF
D gene: TRBD1
V gene: TRBV3-1
J gene: TRBJ2-1
clone size: few

CDR3 DNA: TGTGCCAGCTCACCATTGCGGGGCGTCCATGAGCAGTTCTTC
CDR3 protein: CASSPLRGVHEQFF
D gene: .
V gene: TRBV18
J gene: TRBJ2-1
clone size: .

CDR3 DNA: TGTGCCAGCCGTGGGTCCGGGCGGACTGAAAAACTGTTTTTT
CDR3 protein: CASRGSGRTEKLFF
D gene: .
V gene: TRBV12-3/TRBV12-4
J gene: TRBJ1-4
clone size: .

CDR3 DNA: TGTGCCAGCAGCTCGATGGTGGGAGTGGCGACAGATACGCAGTATTTT
CDR3 protein: CASSSMVGVATDTQYF
D gene: .
V gene: TRBV9
J gene: TRBJ2-3
clone size: once

CDR3 DNA: TGCAGCGTTGGCCGGGACATATTCACCGGGGAGCTGTTTTTT
CDR3 protein: CSVGRDIFTGELFF
D gene: .
V gene: TRBV29-1
J gene: TRBJ2-2
clone size: .

CDR3 DNA: TGTGCCAGCAGTCTGGGACATTATGGAAACACCATATATTTT
CDR3 protein: CASSLGHYGNTIYF
D gene: .
V gene: TRBV12-3/TRBV12-4
J gene: TRBJ1-3
clone size: few

CDR3 DNA: TGTGCCAGTAGTATCCTAACTAGCGGGAGGAATGAGCAGTTCTTC
CDR3 protein: CASSILTSGRNEQFF
D gene: TRBD2
V gene: TRBV19
J gene: TRBJ2-1
clone size: few

CDR3 DNA: TGTGCCAGCAGGGGGCAGGGGGCGAACACTGAAGCTTTCTTT
CDR3 protein: CASRGQGANTEAFF
D gene: TRBD1
V gene: TRBV12-3/TRBV12-4
J gene: TRBJ1-1
clone size: many

CDR3 DNA: TGTGCCAGCAGTACATTCACAGATACGCAGTATTTT
CDR3 protein: CASSTFTDTQYF
D gene: .
V gene: TRBV27
J gene: TRBJ2-3
clone size: few

CDR3 DNA: TGTGCCAGCAGCCCCCTAGCGGGATACTCCTACAATGAGCAGTTCTTC
CDR3 protein: CASSPLAGYSYNEQFF
D gene: TRBD2
V gene: TRBV3-1
J gene: TRBJ2-1
clone size: few

CDR3 DNA: TGTGCCAGCAGCCTCCTAGAGGGAGATACGCAGTATTTT
CDR3 protein: CASSLLEGDTQYF
D gene: .
V gene: TRBV11-3
J gene: TRBJ2-3
clone size: once

CDR3 DNA: TGCGCCAGCAGCCCCCTTGGGGGTGACTCCGCCTCTGGGGCCAACGTCCTGACTTTC
CDR3 protein: CASSPLGGDSASGANVLTF
D gene: .
V gene: TRBV5-1
J gene: TRBJ2-6
clone size: .

CDR3 DNA: TGTGCCAGCAGCTTAAGAGGGGGCGCAGAGCCCCAGCATTTT
CDR3 protein: CASSLRGGAEPQHF
D gene: TRBD1
V gene: TRBV7-9
J gene: TRBJ1-5
clone size: once

CDR3 DNA: TGTGCCAGCAGTGACCACGGCGAAGAGACCCAGTACTTC
CDR3 protein: CASSDHGEETQYF
D gene: .
V gene: TRBV6-1
J gene: TRBJ2-5
clone size: few

CDR3 DNA: TGCAGTGCTAGACCAGGGGGCTCATTTAATTCACCCCTCCACTTT
CDR3 protein: CSARPGGSFNSPLHF
D gene: TRBD1
V gene: TRBV20-1
J gene: TRBJ1-6
clone size: few

CDR3 DNA: TGCAGTGCTAGGCCCCAGTACAATGAGCAGTTCTTC
CDR3 protein: CSARPQYNEQFF
D gene: .
V gene: TRBV20-1
J gene: TRBJ2-1
clone size: .

CDR3 DNA: TGTGCCAGCAGTTTGGCCCTGACTAAAAAGAACACCGGGGAGCTGTTTTTT
CDR3 protein: CASSLALTKKNTGELFF
D gene: .
V gene: TRBV27
J gene: TRBJ2-2
clone size: .

CDR3 DNA: TGTGCCAGCAGTACCGGAGGCAGGGGGATGGAGACCCAGTACTTC
CDR3 protein: CASSTGGRGMETQYF
D gene: TRBD1
V gene: TRBV7-9
J gene: TRBJ2-5
clone size: few

CDR3 DNA: TGTGCCAGCAGTTCTACAGGCACCGGGGAGCTGTTTTTT
CDR3 protein: CASSSTGTGELFF
D gene: .
V gene: TRBV6-2/TRBV6-3
J gene: TRBJ2-2
clone size: few

CDR3 DNA: TGTGCCAGCGGCCGGGGTATTGATAATTCACCCCTCCACTTT
CDR3 protein: CASGRGIDNSPLHF
D gene: .
V gene: TRBV27
J gene: TRBJ1-6
clone size: .

CDR3 DNA: TGTGCTAGTGTTCGGGGGGCGGCCCCTTCCTACGAGCAGTACTTC
CDR3 protein: CASVRGAAPSYEQYF
D gene: .
V gene: TRBV12-5
J gene: TRBJ2-7
clone size: .

CDR3 DNA: TGTGCCAGCAGCGTCTCTCCCTTGGGATCCGGCGAGGATGGCTACACCTTC
CDR3 protein: CASSVSPLGSGEDGYTF
D gene: .
V gene: TRBV9
J gene: TRBJ1-2
clone size: many

CDR3 DNA: TGTGCCAGCAGCGGAAGGACAGCGACCGAGCAGTACTTC
CDR3 protein: CASSGRTATEQYF
D gene: .
V gene: TRBV7-9
J gene: TRBJ2-7
clone size: few

CDR3 DNA: TGCGCCAGCAGCTTTTATCCAGTCCTCCAAGAGACCCAGTACTTC
CDR3 protein: CASSFYPVLQETQYF
D gene: .
V gene: TRBV5-1
J gene: TRBJ2-5
clone size: .

CDR3 DNA: TGCGCCAGCAGCCAAGCCCGGGATAGACCGAACACCGGGGAGCTGTTTTTT
CDR3 protein: CASSQARDRPNTGELFF
D gene: .
V gene: TRBV4-3
J gene: TRBJ2-2
clone size: few

CDR3 DNA: TGTGCCAGCAGCTCCCCATTTTGGATCTTGGGGTATGGCTACACCTTC
CDR3 protein: CASSSPFWILGYGYTF
D gene: .
V gene: TRBV7-2
J gene: TRBJ1-2
clone size: .

CDR3 DNA: TGTGCCAGCAGACTAGGACAGGGCTATGGCTACACCTTC
CDR3 protein: CASRLGQGYGYTF
D gene: TRBD1
V gene: TRBV25-1
J gene: TRBJ1-2
clone size: .

CDR3 DNA: TGTGCCAGCAGTGAATCAACTATAGCCAAAAACATTCAGTACTTC
CDR3 protein: CASSESTIAKNIQYF
D gene: .
V gene: TRBV25-1
J gene: TRBJ2-4
clone size: .

CDR3 DNA: TGTGCCAGCAGGGGCCTACCGGGACTAGCGGGAGAGAATGAGCAGTTCTTC
CDR3 protein: CASRGLPGLAGENEQFF
D gene: TRBD2
V gene: TRBV9
J gene: TRBJ2-1
clone size: .

CDR3 DNA: TGCGCCAGCAGCTGGACGGGAGGGGTGGCAGATACGCAGTATTTT
CDR3 protein: CASSWTGGVADTQYF
D gene: TRBD2
V gene: TRBV5-1
J gene: TRBJ2-3
clone size: many

CDR3 DNA: TGTGCCAGCAGCCGCCCGGGACAGGGCTCCCGCCTCGGAGAGCAGTACTTC
CDR3 protein: CASSRPGQGSRLGEQYF
D gene: TRBD1
V gene: TRBV3-1
J gene: TRBJ2-7
clone size: .

CDR3 DNA: TGCAGTGCTTCCTGGACAGGGACACACGAGCAGTACTTC
CDR3 protein: CSASWTGTHEQYF
D gene: TRBD1
V gene: TRBV20-1
J gene: TRBJ2-7
clone size: few

CDR3 DNA: TGTGCCACCAGCTTGGGACTAGCGGTACCATTGAGCACAGATACGCAGTATTTT
CDR3 protein: CATSLGLAVPLSTDTQYF
D gene: TRBD2
V gene: TRBV15
J gene: TRBJ2-3
clone size: many

CDR3 DNA: TGCAGCGTATCCCGGACAGGGCCTAGAAACTCTGGAAACACCATATATTTT
CDR3 protein: CSVSRTGPRNSGNTIYF
D gene: TRBD1
V gene: TRBV29-1
J gene: TRBJ1-3
clone size: few

CDR3 DNA: TGTGCCAGCCGGGGGGTTAACAATGAGCAGTTCTTC
CDR3 protein: CASRGVNNEQFF
D gene: TRBD2
V gene: TRBV12-3/TRBV12-4
J gene: TRBJ2-1
clone size: few

CDR3 DNA: TGTGCCAGCAGTTTTTTGCCGAGAGTCACCGGGGAGCTGTTTTTT
CDR3 protein: CASSFLPRVTGELFF
D gene: .
V gene: TRBV27
J gene: TRBJ2-2
clone size: .

CDR3 DNA: TGCAGTGCTAGAGATAGCGGACTTCCCTACGAGCAGTACTTC
CDR3 protein: CSARDSGLPYEQYF
D gene: .
V gene: TRBV20-1
J gene: TRBJ2-7
clone size: few

CDR3 DNA: TGTGCCAGCCGCGGACAGGGTGAATTAAAGACCCAGTACTTC
CDR3 protein: CASRGQGELKTQYF
D gene: TRBD1
V gene: TRBV12-3/TRBV12-4
J gene: TRBJ2-5
clone size: .

CDR3 DNA: TGCGCCAGCAGCCAAGGGCCAGTTTACAATGAGCAGTTCTTC
CDR3 protein: CASSQGPVYNEQFF
D gene: .
V gene: TRBV4-1
J gene: TRBJ2-1
clone size: many

CDR3 DNA: TGCGCCAGCAGCTTGAACGGGCTATTCACTGAAGCTTTCTTT
CDR3 protein: CASSLNGLFTEAFF
D gene: .
V gene: TRBV5-1
J gene: TRBJ1-1
clone size: few

CDR3 DNA: TGTGCCAGCAGTTTATCCGGACAGGGTATCGCAAACTACTATGGCTACACCTTC
CDR3 protein: CASSLSGQGIANYYGYTF
D gene: TRBD1
V gene: TRBV27
J gene: TRBJ1-2
clone size: .

CDR3 DNA: TGTGCCAGCAGTTACTCGATCTCAGCCTATAGCTCCTATAATTCACCCCTCCACTTT
CDR3 protein: CASSYSISAYSSYNSPLHF
D gene: .
V gene: TRBV6-5
J gene: TRBJ1-6
clone size: few

CDR3 DNA: TGTGCCAGCTCCAACCGGGACAGGGGGCGAGAAAACACCATATATTTT
CDR3 protein: CASSNRDRGRENTIYF
D gene: TRBD1
V gene: TRBV28
J gene: TRBJ1-3
clone size: many